This T cell receptor (beta chain) appears in the sequencing data of a study of molecular identifiers for immune sequencing clone quantification. Points from the study as a whole: Clone sizes that are highly expanded could be underestimated when identical TCR molecules share a barcode.

This CDR3 comprises 18 residues. V was shortened by 2 bases and J by 1 base, with 18 bases between the two germline ends. Via MiXCR, TCRdb re-called the PCR reads, giving one row per CDR3 protein. The sample carries about 320,000 distinct CDR3 sequences, roughly 24% recorded once. This clonotype was seen more than once but under ten times. Its antigen is not identified. This TCR was recovered from a human donor in good health. Some libraries in this study had Jurkat cell RNA spiked in. The sequenced sample consisted of naive CD8+ T cells from blood, with Jurkat cell RNA spiked in. The sample's subset: FACS-sorted CD8+CD4-CCR7+CD45RA+ naive T cells. The V and J genes are TRBV23-1 and TRBJ2-1; TRBD1 or TRBD2 may be the D gene (5 bases each). Being an ORF, TRBV23-1 has a function that is uncertain. CDR3 protein: CASSQTLPRDRSYNEQFF. The DNA of the CDR3 is TGCGCCAGCAGTCAAACCCTCCCCCGGGACCGATCCTACAATGAGCAGTTCTTC.